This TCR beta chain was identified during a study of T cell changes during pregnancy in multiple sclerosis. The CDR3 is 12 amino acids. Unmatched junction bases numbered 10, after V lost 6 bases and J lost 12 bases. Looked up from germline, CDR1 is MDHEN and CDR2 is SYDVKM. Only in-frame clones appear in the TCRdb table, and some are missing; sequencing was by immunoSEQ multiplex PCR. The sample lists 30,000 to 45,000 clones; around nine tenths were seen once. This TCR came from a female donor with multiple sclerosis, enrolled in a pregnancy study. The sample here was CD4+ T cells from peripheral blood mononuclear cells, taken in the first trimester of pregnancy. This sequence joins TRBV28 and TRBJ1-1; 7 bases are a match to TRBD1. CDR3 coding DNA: TGTGCCAGCAGCCTCGCGACAGGGTCGTCTTTCTTT. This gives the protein CASSLATGSSFF.